Reported below is one T cell receptor beta chain. Its specific antigen is unknown. One base away there is no much larger clone; base qualities are not given. RNA was extracted using the RNeasy kit, and roughly 0.5 to 1 microgram was reverse transcribed with random hexamers. TCR beta CDR3 regions were amplified with the immunoSEQ multiplex PCR assay covering 54 Vbeta and 13 Jbeta segments. Bias from PCR amplification was corrected by using a synthetic template baseline for primer optimization and for computational correction. From the authors' description of their analysis: Reads were annotated to V, D and J genes according to IMGT and were analyzed with immunoSEQ Analyzer, with only productive sequences retained. To calculate clonality, Shannon entropy was normalized by log2 of the number of productive unique sequences and then subtracted from one. Public and private clones were assessed among the 100 most prevalent clones of each patient and control. Susac-specific clones were defined as absent from healthy and MS cohorts, 800 to 1,200 published viral clones and other ImmuneACCESS disease sequences. TCRdb trimmed the raw reads at Q25, called clones with MiXCR and kept productive beta chains. Each entry merges the rows of one CDR3 protein and shows their most common DNA and genes. TCRdb, rather than the study authors, made the V and J calls. Across this sample there are 95,000 to 150,000 distinct CDR3 sequences, with over 95% seen only once. 0.13% to 0.15% of the sample goes to the ten largest clones.

The sample belongs to a study of CD8 T cells in Susac syndrome (dated by TCRdb to about 2019). Background for the entire study: Among the sequenced Susac syndrome patients, over five had clinically active disease and eight or nine were in clinical remission. Whether CD8+ T cell activation and differentiation in Susac syndrome was antigen driven was tested using repertoire sequencing. Susac syndrome patients were therapy-naive, on corticosteroids (some also receiving IVIg), or on IVIg alone at blood withdrawal. The investigation overall reported the following: The CD4+ T cell repertoire of patients with Susac syndrome showed no detectable clonal expansion. The number of individuals in the TCR sequencing and HLA analysis was acknowledged as relatively small.

Cut back by 6 bases and 10 bases, the V and J ends lie 21 bases apart. The germline V gene (reference sequence) provides CDR1 DFQATT and CDR2 SNEGSKA. The CDR3, cysteine through phenylalanine, is 13 amino acids long. Just CDR3 DNA is preserved here, 39 bases in frame from base 1. Peripheral blood CD8+ and CD4+ T cells from healthy donors, Susac syndrome patients and multiple sclerosis patients were profiled by high-throughput TCR beta sequencing. Susac syndrome patients met recently defined diagnostic criteria for definite or probable disease. Bulk CD8+ and CD4+ T cells were purified by magnetic negative isolation, while CD8+ TEMRA cells were enriched using FACS. Blood was collected in EDTA tubes and processed within 24 hours, with PBMCs isolated through density gradient centrifugation. PBMCs intended for TCR sequencing were cryopreserved in liquid nitrogen and were subsequently thawed in a 37 degrees C water bath. Purity of sorted or isolated CD4+, CD8+ and CD8+ TEMRA cells was at least 90%.

This receptor was identified in a human donor with Susac syndrome. Material for sequencing was CD4+ T cells from PBMCs. Rearrangement joined TRBV20-1 to TRBJ1-2; no D gene is confidently identified. The nucleotide sequence reads TGCAGTGCCTACCCCGGGTCGGTAGATTACTACACCTTC. Its amino acids are CSAYPGSVDYYTF.